What follows describes a single T cell receptor (beta chain). The antigen this receptor binds is unknown. One base away there is no much larger clone; base qualities are not given. This entry comes from a study of shared clonotypes between healthy human individuals (dated by TCRdb to 2018 to 2021). Regarding the complete study: The cohort comprised a couple of women and three men aged 18 to 49 years. For each donor, three plates each were used for CD4 naive and CD4 memory, two plates were used for CD8 naive, and one plate was used for CD8 memory. The study deeply sequenced blood TCR repertoires of about five healthy adults to estimate repertoire size and the extent of clonotype sharing between individuals. To increase sequencing depth and limit assay-specific biases, different laboratories used diverse techniques to prepare libraries and sequence TCR repertoires. Between about 0.9 and 10 billion PBMCs per donor were obtained by leukapheresis. The paper as a whole reports these results and caveats: Larger estimated clonotype richness was generally found for naive subsets than for memory subsets. Sampling was restricted to blood, and TCR repertoires in tissues likely differ from the TCR repertoires found in blood. Pairwise subsampling indicated that sequencing depth was expected to affect the degree of clonotype sharing among donors. Because the study included a small number of donors, the genetic and exposure-history diversity represented was limited. Compared with non-shared clonotypes, the clonotypes found in all four sorted-subset donors had higher generation probabilities. Even with the large sequencing depth, rarefaction of the sorted-subset datasets indicated that sequencing was incomplete. When several donors were compared, the shared fraction of clonotypes was about 5.2% for naive CD4, roughly 3.4% for naive CD8, about 2.5% for memory CD4, and 0.4% for memory CD8.

Donors were healthy HIV-negative adults with no recently reported acute infections or vaccinations. Only Caucasian adults living in Nashville, Tennessee, USA were represented among the donors. Magnetic negative selection was used to enrich CD4+ T cells, after which naive cells were positively selected on CD45RA and the negative fraction became the memory subset. After blood collection by leukapheresis, PBMCs were isolated using Ficoll-Histopaque density gradient centrifugation and then cryopreserved in the vapor phase of liquid nitrogen. Purity and quantity of every magnetically sorted T cell population were checked by analytical flow cytometry. From each sorted fraction, genomic DNA was isolated and quantified by UV absorbance on a Nanodrop 2000c. Using the deep immunoSEQ assay, TCR CDR3 regions were amplified from genomic DNA by multiplex PCR. Genomic DNA extracted from each cell subset was distributed evenly over all wells of several immunoSEQ 96-well plates, and each plate served as one replicate. For sorted subsets, each replicate PCR was loaded with 200 ng genomic DNA, equivalent to 30,000 or so T cell genomes. Purified libraries were measured with a Qubit 3.0 fluorometer, size-checked on a Bioanalyzer 2100, and measured again with the KAPA Library Quantification kit. A separate single-read 150-cycle Illumina NextSeq 550 flow cell was used to sequence each immunoSEQ 96-well plate. Per the authors' processing: Because the immunoSEQ output held only junctional sequences and lacked quality scores, the filtering could not match the filtering applied to full-length reads. Sequences were annotated with PyIR, a Python wrapper for IgBLAST v1.9, using IMGT germline references to assign V/J genes and CDR3. Any read was removed if the V/J assignment was weak (E-value above 1e-6), the CDR3 was missing, or the read contained stop codons, out-of-frame junctions, or ambiguous translated residues. A V3J clonotype was defined by an identical inferred V gene, J gene, and CDR3 amino acid sequence. The percentage overlap between two repertoires was calculated by dividing the number of shared unique clonotypes by the size of the smaller repertoire. Richness of each repertoire was evaluated using RTK rarefaction, the Chao1 estimator, and Recon v2.1 estimates of unobserved clonotypes. OLGA was used to compute generation probabilities for all TCRbeta clonotypes that the gDNA method yielded from a handful of donors. TCRdb mirrors the immuneACCESS table, restricted to in-frame sequences. Some clones are absent from its copies; in checked studies, under half trace to an unresolved V gene, and the reason for the others is unknown. Clonal size and the V and J genes are those of that table, whereas D and trimming came from the DNA. Counted in this sample were around 1,000,000 clones; roughly 80% of them appeared once. The leading ten clones occupy 0.7% to 0.95% of the sample.

V is reduced by 6 bases and J by 4 bases, leaving a spacing of 9 bases between them. In the germline V gene, CDR1 corresponds to MNHEY and CDR2 to SVGAGI. The cysteine opens and the phenylalanine closes a CDR3 of 12 amino acids. Of the read, only the CDR3 DNA is kept; its 36 bases are in frame from base 1. Material: memory CD4+ T cells from PBMCs. The meaning of the sample's cell subset or site label: CD45RA-negative fraction. This chain is built from TRBV6-5 and TRBJ1-2; no D segment can be confidently identified. The TCR comes from a man aged 18 to 30 in good health. Some clones in this sample may be carry-over from other donors' samples. The DNA sequence is given as TGTGCCAGCAGGGGGAGTTTCTATGGCTACACCTTC. It translates as CASRGSFYGYTF.